The 30 T cell receptor beta chains given below trace back to one sample, sequenced in a study of human T cells and chemical hapten exposure. TCRdb reprocessed the RACE reads via MiXCR and lists one record per CDR3 protein. The top ten hold roughly 3% of the sample, which has about 180,000 distinct CDR3 sequences, nearly 30% seen once. As for time point: pre-sensitization, week 0. As to treatment: therapeutic diphenylcyclopropenone sensitization with weekly scalp DPC. Sequenced here: whole blood, sampled in connection with sensitization to the hapten diphenylcyclopropenone (DPC). These receptors originate from a woman aged 25-40 years with alopecia areata. Some clones in this sample may be carry-over from other donors' samples.

This clonotype was seen a handful of times. The genes are TRBV6-6 and TRBJ1-3; D gene ambiguous. V was clipped by 0 bases and J by 1 base, with 13 bases between them. This CDR3 has 17 residues. From germline, CDR1 is MNHNY and CDR2 SVGAGI (reference sequence). CDR3 loop: CASSYSTGIGSGNTIYF. For the CDR3, the DNA is TGTGCCAGCAGTTACTCGACGGGTATAGGATCTGGAAACACCATATATTTT.

This clonotype has only a few counts. V and J are TRBV24-1 and TRBJ2-5; 7 nucleotides line up with TRBD1. After removal of 4 bases from V and 1 base from J, the junction contained 8 bases not matched to a gene. Germline V CDR1 and CDR2: KGHDR, SFDVKD. CDR3 length equals 16 residues. The CDR3 protein is CATSESSTGAQETQYF. The DNA for the CDR3 is TGTGCCACCAGTGAAAGCTCTACAGGGGCCCAAGAGACCCAGTACTTC.

The chain uses TRBV20-1 and TRBJ1-1; the D is unclear. The germline V and J ends were trimmed by 2 bases and 1 base, with 11 bases remaining between them. Germline V CDR1 and CDR2: DFQATT, SNEGSKA (reference sequence). The CDR3 extends over 14 amino acids. CDR3 nucleotides: TGCAGTGCTAGACCTCCAAGGCCGAACACTGAAGCTTTCTTT. As protein: CSARPPRPNTEAFF.

The CDR3 nucleotides read TGCAGTTTTCGGCGGGAGGGTTCAGATACGCAGTATTTT. As protein: CSFRREGSDTQYF. V is TRBV20-1 and J is TRBJ2-3; TRBD2 matches at 9 bases. V was clipped by 8 bases and J by 4 bases; unmatched bases: 7. Germline assignment: CDR1 DFQATT and CDR2 SNEGSKA (reference sequence). The CDR3 loop spans 13 amino acids.

The chain is built from TRBV28 and TRBJ1-2; D unresolved. The germline gives CDR1 MDHEN, CDR2 SYDVKM. This CDR3 is 14 amino acids long. V was clipped by 4 bases and J by 4 bases, with 13 bases between them. The CDR3 loop is CASSSLPSFYGYTF. CDR3 DNA: TGTGCCAGCAGTTCCTTGCCGAGTTTCTATGGCTACACCTTC.

This chain joins TRBV5-1 and TRBJ1-2; D gene ambiguous. The germline V gene has CDR1 SGHRS and CDR2 YFSETQ. V gave up 0 bases and J gave up 4 bases, with 10 bases separating them. The CDR3 length is 14 residues. The CDR3 protein is CASSLESGTYGYTF. The CDR3 coding sequence is TGCGCCAGCAGCTTGGAAAGCGGAACCTATGGCTACACCTTC. Full variable domain (rest looked up from reference TRBV5-1 and TRBJ1-2): KAGVTQTPRYLIKTRGQQVTLSCSPISGHRSVSWYQQTPGQGLQFLFEYFSETQRNKGNFPGRFSGRQFSNSRSEMNVSTLELGDSALYLCASSLESGTYGYTFGSGTRLTVV.

The rearrangement uses TRBV29-1 and TRBJ1-1, with TRBD1 matching over 10 bases. Per the germline V gene, CDR1 is SQVTM and CDR2 is ANQGSEA. The J segment lost 9 bases and the V segment lost 6 bases, leaving 4 bases of the junction unmatched. This CDR3 comprises 11 residues. CDR3 loop: CSVFDRGQAFF. Here the CDR3 DNA reads TGCAGCGTCTTCGACAGGGGGCAAGCTTTCTTT.

The chain couples TRBV18 to TRBJ2-1, with D uncertain. The V end was cut by 4 bases, the J end by 1 base, with 11 bases between. The CDR3 totals 15 residues. The germline V gene encodes CDR1 KGHSH and CDR2 LQKENI. This chain's CDR3 is CASSLGMRSYNEQFF. The CDR3 DNA follows: TGTGCCAGCTCACTAGGCATGCGGTCCTACAATGAGCAGTTCTTC.

This chain links TRBV5-6 with TRBJ2-7; no firm D call. CDR3 length equals 17 residues. Trimming left V 4 bases short and J 0 bases short, with 20 bases between. CDR1 is SGHDT, CDR2 YYEEEE, per germline. For the CDR3, the DNA is TGTGCCAGCAGCCATATTATCGTAGACGGAAACTCCTACGAGCAGTACTTC. Translating it yields CASSHIIVDGNSYEQYF.

This chain links TRBV28 with TRBJ2-1; the D gene is possibly TRBD1 (5 bases). The V end lost 5 bases, the J end lost 5 bases, and 13 bases lay between the germline ends. CDR1 is MDHEN, CDR2 SYDVKM, per germline. The CDR3 spans 14 residues. The CDR3 sequence is CASSLVGRHNEQFF. CDR3 bases: TGTGCCAGCAGTCTCGTGGGGCGTCACAATGAGCAGTTCTTC. The full variable domain, rest sourced from reference TRBV28 and TRBJ2-1, is DVKVTQSSRYLVKRTGEKVFLECVQDMDHENMFWYRQDPGLGLRLIYFSYDVKMKEKGDIPEGYSVSREKKERFSLILESASTNQTSMYLCASSLVGRHNEQFFGPGTRLTVL.

This clonotype was observed at least ten times. The gene calls are TRBV20-1 and TRBJ2-2; possibly TRBD2 for D (6 bases). V was trimmed by 2 bases and J by 5 bases, leaving 24 bases between them. Germline loops: CDR1 DFQATT, CDR2 SNEGSKA (reference sequence). The CDR3 covers 18 residues. The CDR3 is CSARTVEGTPGGTGELFF. CDR3 nucleotide sequence: TGCAGTGCTAGAACGGTGGAGGGGACTCCCGGTGGTACCGGGGAGCTGTTTTTT.

The chain links TRBV5-1 to TRBJ2-5, with TRBD1 identical over 7 bases. The germline gives CDR1 SGHRS, CDR2 YFSETQ. The CDR3 sequence is 15 residues long. The V segment lost 4 bases and the J segment 1 base; nucleotides outside the gene matches: 7. The CDR3, as DNA: TGCGCCAGCAGCCTGGGACAGATCCCCCAAGAGACCCAGTACTTC. Its translation is CASSLGQIPQETQYF.

This clonotype was detected a few times. This chain connects TRBV5-6 to TRBJ1-1; D is perhaps TRBD1 (5 bases). The CDR3 length is 15 residues. Germline V gives CDR1 SGHDT, CDR2 YYEEEE. Trimming removed 4 bases at V and 1 base at J, with 14 bases between. The CDR3 sequence: CASSPLFTGNTEAFF. Here the CDR3 DNA reads TGTGCCAGCAGCCCACTGTTCACAGGGAACACTGAAGCTTTCTTT.

The chain uses TRBV28 and TRBJ2-5, with 7 bases aligning to TRBD2. The CDR3 is made up of 16 amino acids. Germline assignment: CDR1 MDHEN and CDR2 SYDVKM. With V trimmed by 4 bases and J by 0 bases, 8 bases remained unmatched. Here the CDR3 DNA reads TGTGCCAGCAGTTACCCCTGGGACTACGACCAAGAGACCCAGTACTTC. It codes for CASSYPWDYDQETQYF. Variable domain in full (rest from reference TRBV28 and TRBJ2-5): DVKVTQSSRYLVKRTGEKVFLECVQDMDHENMFWYRQDPGLGLRLIYFSYDVKMKEKGDIPEGYSVSREKKERFSLILESASTNQTSMYLCASSYPWDYDQETQYFGPGTRLLVL.

There are many counts of this clonotype. The chain couples TRBV28 to TRBJ1-2, with D maybe TRBD1 (5 bases). This CDR3 contains 14 residues. Germline V gives CDR1 MDHEN, CDR2 SYDVKM. Trimming left V 3 bases short and J 2 bases short, with 10 bases between. CDR3 loop: CASSFLQGNYGYTF. The CDR3 DNA reads as TGTGCCAGCAGTTTTCTCCAGGGAAACTATGGCTACACCTTC.

The CDR3 sequence is CASIRQLTDTQYF. The CDR3 bases are TGTGCCAGCATAAGACAGCTCACAGATACGCAGTATTTT. This sequence joins TRBV2 and TRBJ2-3; maybe TRBD1 (5 bases). V was pared by 7 bases and J by 2 bases, with 10 bases between. The CDR3 is 13 amino acids. Looked up from germline, CDR1 is SNHLY and CDR2 is FYNNEI.

The CDR3 sequence is CASSLWGKEVPGYTF. CDR3 bases: TGTGCCAGCAGTTTATGGGGTAAAGAGGTCCCCGGCTACACCTTC. V and J are TRBV28 and TRBJ1-2; D is ambiguous. This CDR3 is 15 amino acids long. Trimming cost V 0 bases and J 8 bases, with 16 bases left between them. Germline CDR1 MDHEN, CDR2 SYDVKM.

In this sample, this clonotype turned up a few times. CDR3 in amino acids: CASSETRGYQETQYF. CDR3 DNA: TGCGCCAGCAGCGAAACCAGGGGATACCAAGAGACCCAGTACTTC. The genes are TRBV5-1 and TRBJ2-5; perhaps TRBD1 as D (6 bases). V lost 4 bases to trimming and J lost 0 bases, with 13 bases between them. This CDR3 spans 15 amino acids. Germline CDR1 is SGHRS and CDR2 is YFSETQ. Full variable domain (outside the CDR3, taken from reference TRBV5-1 and TRBJ2-5): KAGVTQTPRYLIKTRGQQVTLSCSPISGHRSVSWYQQTPGQGLQFLFEYFSETQRNKGNFPGRFSGRQFSNSRSEMNVSTLELGDSALYLCASSETRGYQETQYFGPGTRLLVL.

The chain couples TRBV5-1 to TRBJ2-1; 10 bases agree with TRBD2. This CDR3 has 14 amino acids. Trimming removed 7 bases from V and 9 bases from J; junction bases left unmatched: 10. Looked up from germline, CDR1 is SGHRS and CDR2 is YFSETQ. CDR3 loop: CASGGLAGVTEQFF. CDR3 nucleotide sequence: TGCGCCAGCGGCGGTCTAGCGGGAGTTACTGAGCAGTTCTTC.

The chain employs TRBV28 and TRBJ1-5; D might be TRBD1 (6 bases). Trimming left V 2 bases short and J 0 bases short, with 8 bases between. The CDR3 sequence is 15 residues long. The V gene's germline CDR1 is MDHEN and CDR2 SYDVKM. This CDR3 reads CASSLTQGSNQPQHF. In DNA, the CDR3 is TGTGCCAGCAGTTTAACACAGGGTAGCAATCAGCCCCAGCATTTT.

The V and J genes are TRBV28 and TRBJ2-3, with D unclear. The CDR3 is 15 residues long. The germline V gene encodes CDR1 MDHEN and CDR2 SYDVKM. The ends were cut back, 5 bases at V and 1 base at J, with 13 bases in the middle. This CDR3 is CASSVVVPGTDTQYF. DNA of the CDR3: TGTGCCAGCAGTGTAGTGGTGCCGGGCACAGATACGCAGTATTTT. Supplemented by reference TRBV28 and TRBJ2-3, the full variable domain reads DVKVTQSSRYLVKRTGEKVFLECVQDMDHENMFWYRQDPGLGLRLIYFSYDVKMKEKGDIPEGYSVSREKKERFSLILESASTNQTSMYLCASSVVVPGTDTQYFGPGTRLTVL.

CDR3 sequence: CASRSFGGGWVAEAFF. CDR3 DNA sequence: TGTGCCAGCAGATCCTTTGGGGGGGGCTGGGTGGCTGAAGCTTTCTTT. This chain connects TRBV28 to TRBJ1-1; D might be TRBD1 (6 bases). This CDR3 spans 16 amino acids. V was cut by 6 bases and J by 6 bases, with 23 bases left in between. Germline assignment: CDR1 MDHEN and CDR2 SYDVKM.

The chain has TRBV20-1 and TRBJ2-7, with 12 nucleotides matching TRBD2. The germline gives CDR1 DFQATT, CDR2 SNEGSKA (reference sequence). The CDR3 consists of 15 residues. J gave up 7 bases and V 6 bases, and 13 bases lay outside the gene matches. The CDR3 DNA sequence: TGCAGTGCGAGACAAGGACTAGCGGGGTTGAATGAGCAGTACTTC. Translation gives CSARQGLAGLNEQYF.

The V call is TRBV6-1, the J call TRBJ1-6; D is ambiguous. CDR1 is MNHNS, CDR2 SASEGT, per germline. V was cut by 0 bases and J by 8 bases, with 11 bases left in between. The CDR3 extends over 15 amino acids. CDR3 sequence reads: CASSEAQAAYSPLHF. DNA of the CDR3: TGTGCCAGCAGTGAAGCGCAGGCCGCCTATTCACCCCTCCACTTT.

V usage is TRBV28 and J usage is TRBJ1-1, with D tentatively TRBD1 (5 bases). Deletions cut 6 bases from V and 6 bases from J, with 17 bases between. CDR3 length: 14 amino acids. The germline gives CDR1 MDHEN, CDR2 SYDVKM. CDR3 protein: CASSPRPWGAEAFF. The CDR3 coding sequence is TGTGCCAGCAGCCCTCGACCCTGGGGCGCTGAAGCTTTCTTT.

This chain connects TRBV18 to TRBJ2-7, with 11 bases fitting TRBD1. The CDR3 contains 15 residues. With 3 bases clipped from V and 7 bases from J, the junction kept 8 bases outside the gene matches. CDR1 and CDR2 (germline): KGHSH, LQKENI. The chain's CDR3 is CASSPPDRGRREQYF. As DNA, the CDR3 is TGTGCCAGCTCACCCCCGGACAGGGGGCGCAGGGAGCAGTACTTC.

The V gene is TRBV2, the J gene TRBJ2-1; D not certain. Germline CDR1 reads SNHLY; CDR2 reads FYNNEI. The CDR3 covers 10 residues. Trimming pared 6 bases from V and 7 bases from J, leaving 4 bases between. CDR3 sequence reads: CASRANEQFF. The CDR3 DNA reads as TGTGCCAGCAGAGCTAATGAGCAGTTCTTC.

This clonotype has only a few counts. The chain is built from TRBV28 and TRBJ1-5, with D maybe TRBD1 (5 bases). Deletions cut 3 bases from V and 3 bases from J, with 9 bases between. Germline V gene lookup returns CDR1 MDHEN and CDR2 SYDVKM. The CDR3 length is 14 residues. The DNA for the CDR3 is TGTGCCAGCAGTTTGGGGGTAGCCAATCAGCCCCAGCATTTT. It specifies CASSLGVANQPQHF.

The chain links TRBV12-3 or TRBV12-4 to TRBJ2-7; 8 positions match TRBD2. The CDR3 is made up of 16 amino acids. The V and J ends lost 6 bases and 0 bases, in that order; junction bases with no gene match: 10. CDR3 protein: CASSHLGLANSYEQYF. CDR3 in DNA: TGTGCCAGCAGCCACCTCGGACTAGCCAACTCCTACGAGCAGTACTTC.

The sample holds many counts of this clonotype. The rearrangement uses TRBV6-2 or TRBV6-3 and TRBJ2-2; the D gene is possibly TRBD1 (6 bases). Per the germline V gene, CDR1 is MNHEY and CDR2 is SVGEGT. The CDR3 totals 13 residues. The V gene lost 5 bases and the J gene lost 3 bases, with 7 bases spanning the gap. The DNA of the CDR3 is TGTGCCAGCAGTCAGGGGTACACCGGGGAGCTGTTTTTT. It codes for CASSQGYTGELFF.